This T cell receptor beta chain is drawn from a study of shared clonotypes between healthy human individuals. At the level of the study: Each donor's CD4 naive and CD4 memory cells filled three plates apiece, CD8 naive two, and CD8 memory one. General study points: Represented genetic and exposure-history diversity was restricted by having few donors. Naive subsets usually exceeded memory subsets in estimated richness. Blood was the only sampled material, and tissue repertoires likely differ.

This CDR3 has 15 amino acids. Germline V gives CDR1 MNHNS, CDR2 SASEGT. Between the trimmed V and J ends, which lost 6 bases and 2 bases, there was a span of 14 bases. The table came from immunoSEQ multiplex PCR; TCRdb's copy has only in-frame clones and leaves some out. The sample gives about 690,000 clones, about 92% of which show up once; roughly 36% is in the top ten. Note on this clone: Its antigen is as yet unknown.

The receptor comes from a man aged 18 to 29 in good health. Some clones in this sample may be carry-over from other donors' samples. The chain recombines TRBV6-1 with TRBJ2-1; D perhaps matches TRBD2 (6 bases). The sequenced sample was memory CD8+ T cells from PBMCs. Subset specified: CD45RO+ cells pooled with CCR7-negative TemRA cells. The CDR3 DNA reads as TGTGCCAGCAGAGGGTCGGGGGAGGCCTACAATGAGCAGTTCTTC. This codes for CASRGSGEAYNEQFF.